The present T cell receptor (beta chain) was sequenced within a study of T-cell reconstitution after alpha-beta-depleted transplantation in children. The CDR3 sequence is 15 residues long. Deletions cut 1 base from V and 1 base from J, with 9 bases between. Germline V lookup: CDR1 MNHEY, CDR2 SVGAGI. Study results and limitations: A year had passed since transplant, and T-cell counts and diversity by then came mostly from newly produced T cells. Recipient T cells and thymic progenitors that survived were the source of the high TCRbeta diversity seen at day 60 in some patients.

A few counts support this clonotype. Its specificity is not known. Molecular barcoding with unique molecular identifiers was used for the TCRbeta library. One entry per CDR3 protein results from TCRdb running MiXCR on the PCR reads. The sample holds about 980,000 distinct CDR3 sequences, roughly 31% seen once. The sample here was PBMCs, mostly from graft donor cells, taken 360 days after TCRalphabeta/CD19-depleted stem cell transplant. The sequence came from a boy younger than two who had a stem cell transplant for SCID, so the T cells may come from the graft donor. The chain is built from TRBV6-5 and TRBJ2-3; no definite D call. CDR3 amino acids: CASSYLDLGTDTQYF. CDR3 sequence (DNA): TGTGCCAGCAGTTACTTAGACCTAGGCACAGATACGCAGTATTTT.